This TCR beta chain was identified in a study of T-cell memory formation after mild COVID-19 (TCRdb year 2021). At the level of the whole study: TCR sequence clusters from the two donors were found to be largely donor specific. T-cell clones expanding and contracting after mild COVID-19 in two donors were tracked by longitudinal TCRalpha and TCRbeta repertoire sequencing. The cohort comprised two young, previously healthy adult volunteers, one female and one male.

Instrument used: Illumina NovaSeq 6000. Using 5'RACE with constant-segment primers, TCRalpha and TCRbeta cDNA libraries were constructed, with sample barcodes and unique molecular identifiers added in the process. RNA was extracted from every sample with Trizol reagent. Libraries were amplified in two PCR steps, with a second sample barcode and Illumina TruSeq adapters added in the second step. Sequencing of the libraries was done on an Illumina NovaSeq, producing 2 x 150 bp paired-end reads. Per the source publication's procedure: With migec v1.2.7, reads were demultiplexed and then collapsed into UMI-guided consensus sequences. Using mixcr v2.1.11, UMI consensuses were aligned to TRA and TRB V and J templates and then assembled into clonotypes. Expanded or contracted clonotypes were those called significant by both edgeR and NoisET, with noise models trained on biological replicates. For edgeR calls, a false discovery rate-adjusted p below 0.01 and a log2 fold-change threshold of 1 were applied. As an exploratory analysis of dynamics, PCA with hierarchical clustering was applied to max-normalized trajectories of the 1000 most abundant clonotypes. Separately sequenced CD4+ and CD8+ repertoires were used to assign a CD4 or CD8 phenotype to each responding clone. TCRdb reworked the public reads: Q25 trimming with fastp, MiXCR clone assembly, productive beta chains retained. Merged by CDR3 protein, the rows form single entries marked with the most common genes and DNA. TCRdb, rather than the study authors, made the V and J calls. The sample table holds roughly 400,000 distinct CDR3 sequences, of which 24% were seen once. The ten largest make up roughly 9.7% of the sample.

To note about this clonotype: It has no known antigen specificity. Base qualities are not at hand, and no much larger clone is one base apart.

After removal of 3 bases from V and 4 bases from J, the junction retains 5 bases not matched to a gene. Spanning cysteine to phenylalanine, the CDR3 consists of 15 amino acids. The entry retains the CDR3 DNA only, 45 bases that are in frame from base 1. The CDR1 and CDR2 encoded by the germline V gene are SGHRS and YFSETQ. Ficoll-Paque density gradient centrifugation was the method used to isolate PBMCs. Study-wide findings and limitations: The study included only a couple of mild cases, and larger cohorts that include severe cases with pre-infection samples were judged to be necessary. Whether the second-wave clones peaking on day 37 were SARS-CoV-2 specific was not confirmed. Contracting CD4+ clones turned up mainly in the CM and EM memory subsets, whereas EMRA was where CD8+ clones were enriched. Balanced CD4/CD8 phenotypes were observed for clones contracting from day 15 to 85, whereas a bias towards CD4+ was observed for a second wave of clones expanding from day 15 to 37. The detection of some responding clones in pre-infection memory suggests that pre-existing cross-reactive memory T cells joined the SARS-CoV-2 response.

The V and J genes are TRBV5-1 and TRBJ2-2, with TRBD2 identical over 8 junction bases. The receptor comes from an adult woman who had mild COVID-19 (a few samples of this study predate the infection). The sample titles of this study are shuffled in the database, so cell type and time point are left out; the donor was told from shared clones. The sequencing input was PBMCs or a T cell subset sorted from them (not recorded which). The CDR3 region has the sequence CASSSSGTSTGELFF. The sequenced DNA: TGCGCCAGCAGCTCCTCCGGGACTAGCACCGGGGAGCTGTTTTTT.